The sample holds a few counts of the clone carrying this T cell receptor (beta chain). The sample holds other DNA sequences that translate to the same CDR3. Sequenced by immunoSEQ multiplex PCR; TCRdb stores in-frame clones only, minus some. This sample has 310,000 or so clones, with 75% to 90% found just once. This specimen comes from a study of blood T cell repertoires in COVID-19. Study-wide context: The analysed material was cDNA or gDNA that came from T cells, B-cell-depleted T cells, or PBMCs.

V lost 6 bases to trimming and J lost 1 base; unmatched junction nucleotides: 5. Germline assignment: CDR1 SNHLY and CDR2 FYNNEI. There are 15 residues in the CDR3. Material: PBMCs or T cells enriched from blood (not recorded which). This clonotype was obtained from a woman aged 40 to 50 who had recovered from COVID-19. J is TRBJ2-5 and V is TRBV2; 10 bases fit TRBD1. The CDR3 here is CASSPDRGFQETQYF. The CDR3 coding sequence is TGTGCCAGCAGCCCGGACAGGGGGTTCCAAGAGACCCAGTACTTC.